The 31 T cell receptor beta chains below were found in one sample sequenced in a study of early stage breast cancer tumors. This table comes from immunoSEQ multiplex PCR, and its TCRdb copy is limited to in-frame clones, with some not included. The sample lists 30,000 or so clones, 74% seen once, with approximately 4.6% in the top ten. Sample: blood. Every receptor here comes from a middle-aged person with breast cancer.

This clone is a singleton in its sample. The V call is TRBV2, the J call TRBJ2-4; 10 bases fit TRBD2. The CDR3 runs to 16 residues. Germline assignment: CDR1 SNHLY and CDR2 FYNNEI. The J segment lost 8 bases and the V segment lost 3 bases, leaving 10 bases of the junction unmatched. The CDR3 DNA is TGTGCCAGCAGTGAGGGACTAGCGCTAGGAGGATACATTCAGTACTTC. Translation: CASSEGLALGGYIQYF.

The chain links TRBV4-2 to TRBJ2-7; maybe TRBD2 (5 bases). The V end was cut by 7 bases, the J end by 0 bases, with 10 bases between. This CDR3 has 13 amino acids. Germline V lookup: CDR1 LGHNA, CDR2 YNFKEQ. CDR3 DNA sequence: TGTGCCAGCAAGTCGGGAAACTCCTACGAGCAGTACTTC. It translates to CASKSGNSYEQYF.

V is TRBV4-1 and J is TRBJ1-1, with 8 bases aligning to TRBD1. V shed 4 bases and J 6 bases; nucleotides not matched to a gene: 4. Germline values: CDR1 MGHRA, CDR2 YSYEKL. This CDR3 region has 13 residues. In DNA form, the CDR3 reads TGCGCCAGCAGCCGAACGGACAGGGCTGAAGCTTTCTTT. It translates to CASSRTDRAEAFF.

The chain is built from TRBV5-1 and TRBJ2-7; D call uncertain. Germline CDR1 is SGHRS and CDR2 is YFSETQ. Trimming shortened V by 0 bases and J by 6 bases, and 13 bases separated the two germline ends. The CDR3 loop spans 14 amino acids. The CDR3 coding sequence is TGCGCCAGCAGCTTGGAGAGACCCGAGGCCGAGCAGTACTTC. Translating it yields CASSLERPEAEQYF.

This clone was observed a single time. This chain joins TRBV5-8 and TRBJ1-1, with D perhaps TRBD1 (6 bases). V shed 7 bases and J shed 11 bases, with 15 bases lying between them. The CDR3 extends over 11 amino acids. Germline CDR1 is SGHTS and CDR2 is YDEGEE. Written as DNA, the CDR3 is TGTGCCAGCGGAACAGGGCCGGAGGCTTTCTTT. Protein: CASGTGPEAFF. Supplemented by reference TRBV5-8 and TRBJ1-1, the full variable domain reads EAGVTQSPTHLIKTRGQQATLRCSPISGHTSVYWYQQALGLGLQFLLWYDEGEERNRGNFPPRFSGRQFPNYSSELNVNALELEDSALYLCASGTGPEAFFGQGTRLTVV.

The V call is TRBV4-3, the J call TRBJ1-1, with D perhaps matching TRBD1 (5 bases). Germline V gene sequence: CDR1 LGHNA, CDR2 YSLEER. Trimming shortened V by 0 bases and J by 3 bases, and 8 bases separated the two germline ends. This CDR3 comprises 14 residues. CDR3 loop: CASSQDWGDTEAFF. The CDR3 region has the DNA TGCGCCAGCAGCCAAGACTGGGGGGACACTGAAGCTTTCTTT.

The V call is TRBV29-1, the J call TRBJ1-3, with D tentatively TRBD1 (5 bases). Looked up from germline, CDR1 is SQVTM and CDR2 is ANQGSEA. The CDR3 contains 14 residues. Trimming took off 3 bases at V and 0 bases at J, with 9 bases between the two ends. The CDR3 nucleotides read TGCAGCGTTGATCGGGGCCGCTCTGGAAACACCATATATTTT. It translates to CSVDRGRSGNTIYF.

This chain connects TRBV5-1 to TRBJ1-5; maybe TRBD1 (6 bases). With 0 bases removed from V and 1 base from J, the gap between germline ends came to 8 bases. Germline loops: CDR1 SGHRS, CDR2 YFSETQ. The CDR3 loop spans 15 amino acids. CDR3 protein: CASSLEGVSNQPQHF. Written as DNA, the CDR3 is TGCGCCAGCAGCTTGGAGGGGGTCAGCAATCAGCCCCAGCATTTT.

This chain links TRBV5-1 with TRBJ1-3; D unresolved. Trimming pared 3 bases from V and 0 bases from J, leaving 13 bases between. From germline, CDR1 is SGHRS and CDR2 YFSETQ. The CDR3 consists of 16 residues. DNA of the CDR3: TGCGCCAGCAGCTCAAACACAGCAGACTCTGGAAACACCATATATTTT. Translation: CASSSNTADSGNTIYF. Together with reference TRBV5-1 and TRBJ1-3, the CDR3 gives the full variable domain: KAGVTQTPRYLIKTRGQQVTLSCSPISGHRSVSWYQQTPGQGLQFLFEYFSETQRNKGNFPGRFSGRQFSNSRSEMNVSTLELGDSALYLCASSSNTADSGNTIYFGEGSWLTVV.

The sample holds one count of this clone. V usage is TRBV27 and J usage is TRBJ2-5, with 10 bases fitting TRBD2. Trimming cost V 6 bases and J 4 bases; bases outside gene matches: 14. The CDR3 totals 17 residues. Germline V gene sequence: CDR1 MNHEY, CDR2 SMNVEV (reference sequence). In DNA form, the CDR3 reads TGTGCCAGCAGGGATATGAAACTAGCGGGGCCCCCAGAGACCCAGTACTTC. This encodes CASRDMKLAGPPETQYF.

The V gene is TRBV5-1, the J gene TRBJ2-6, with a weak D call TRBD2 (5 bases). V gave up 1 base and J gave up 0 bases, with 8 bases separating them. The germline CDR1 and CDR2 sequences are SGHRS and YFSETQ. This CDR3 is 16 amino acids long. The CDR3 DNA reads TGCGCCAGCAGCTTGACAGACTACTCTGGGGCCAACGTCCTGACTTTC. It specifies CASSLTDYSGANVLTF.

This clone came up a few times. The rearrangement uses TRBV10-3 and TRBJ2-2, with TRBD2 identical over 7 bases. CDR3 length: 15 residues. The germline V gene encodes CDR1 ENHRY and CDR2 SYGVKD. The J segment lost 0 bases and the V segment lost 10 bases, leaving 8 bases of the junction unmatched. The CDR3 reads CATRRRETNTGELFF. In DNA, the CDR3 is TGTGCCACCCGGAGGCGGGAGACGAACACCGGGGAGCTGTTTTTT.

The rearrangement uses TRBV28 and TRBJ2-3, with 9 bases that match TRBD2. The CDR3 runs to 16 residues. Losses at the gene ends were 8 bases for V and 0 bases for J; bases not matched to a gene: 9. Germline V gives CDR1 MDHEN, CDR2 SYDVKM. The CDR3 protein is CASCNVAGVSTDTQYF. The CDR3 DNA sequence: TGTGCCAGCTGTAACGTAGCGGGAGTTAGCACAGATACGCAGTATTTT.

The chain has TRBV4-2 and TRBJ2-7; D uncertain. CDR1 LGHNA and CDR2 YNFKEQ come from the germline V gene. CDR3 length equals 14 residues. V dropped 2 bases and J dropped 2 bases, with 10 bases sitting between them. The CDR3 DNA reads TGTGCCAGCAGCCAACCCCGTCGGACCTACGAGCAGTACTTC. Protein product: CASSQPRRTYEQYF.

The table lists this clone with a count of one. The chain combines TRBV27 with TRBJ1-4, with 8 bases lining up with TRBD1. J lost 7 bases, V lost 5 bases, and 9 bases had no gene match. Germline V CDR1 and CDR2: MNHEY, SMNVEV (reference sequence). CDR3 length equals 15 residues. The CDR3 DNA is TGTGCCAGCAGTACCGGACAGGGCTCGGGTGAAAAACTGTTTTTT. It translates to CASSTGQGSGEKLFF.

This clone appeared once. This sequence joins TRBV13 and TRBJ2-7; 14 nucleotides align to TRBD2. V was clipped by 5 bases and J by 0 bases; unmatched bases: 3. CDR3 size: 16 residues. The V gene's germline CDR1 is PRHDT and CDR2 FYEKMQ (reference sequence). The CDR3 coding sequence is TGTGCCAGCAGCCCCGGACTAGCGGGAGGCTCCTACGAGCAGTACTTC. Amino acids: CASSPGLAGGSYEQYF.

The DNA of the CDR3 is TGTGCCAGCAGCCATCCACAACTCTACAATGAGCAGTTCTTC. This encodes CASSHPQLYNEQFF. The gene calls are TRBV14 and TRBJ2-1; D gene uncertain. Germline assignment: CDR1 SGHDN and CDR2 FVKESK. With 3 bases removed from V and 3 bases from J, the gap between germline ends came to 9 bases. The CDR3 covers 14 residues.

This clone was picked up a small number of times. The chain links TRBV5-4 to TRBJ1-1, with TRBD1 identical over 7 bases. V lost 2 bases to trimming and J lost 1 base; unmatched junction nucleotides: 8. The CDR3 contains 16 residues. CDR1 and CDR2 from the germline V gene are SGHNT and YYREEE (reference sequence). Here the CDR3 reads CASSLGGRTGNTEAFF. CDR3 nucleotides: TGTGCCAGCAGCTTAGGAGGGCGGACAGGGAACACTGAAGCTTTCTTT.

This CDR3 reads CASSKAGRGGFSEYEQYF. The CDR3 nucleotides are TGTGCCAGCAGCAAAGCCGGGAGGGGGGGCTTTTCGGAATACGAGCAGTACTTC. V and J are TRBV21-1 and TRBJ2-7; the listed D gene, TRBD2, was not tested against the DNA. TRBV21-1 is termed a pseudogene. CDR3 length: 18 residues.

The CDR3 coding sequence is TGTGCCACCAGCAGAGAACAGGTCTCTGGGGCCAACGTCCTGACTTTC. Protein product: CATSREQVSGANVLTF. V gene TRBV15 combines with J gene TRBJ2-6, with D possibly matching TRBD1 (5 bases). The V gene's germline CDR1 is LNHNV and CDR2 YYDKDF (reference sequence). CDR3 length equals 16 residues. The V gene lost 0 bases and the J gene lost 0 bases, with 6 bases spanning the gap.

V and J are TRBV19 and TRBJ1-2, with D uncertain. There are 12 residues in the CDR3. Germline V gene sequence: CDR1 LNHDA, CDR2 SQIVND (reference sequence). The V end was cut by 5 bases, the J end by 5 bases, with 9 bases between. The CDR3 here is CASSQGQYGYTF. DNA for the CDR3: TGTGCCAGTAGTCAAGGGCAGTATGGCTACACCTTC.

This clone turned up a few times. The gene calls are TRBV14 and TRBJ2-7, with D maybe TRBD2 (6 bases). The V and J ends lost 1 base and 4 bases respectively, with 14 bases between them. Germline assignment: CDR1 SGHDN and CDR2 FVKESK. This CDR3 has 15 amino acids. This chain's CDR3 is CASSQVRELGYEQYF. As DNA, the CDR3 is TGTGCCAGCAGCCAAGTACGGGAGCTAGGGTACGAGCAGTACTTC.

The chain couples TRBV19 to TRBJ1-3; D unresolved. This CDR3 spans 14 amino acids. Trimming took off 7 bases at V and 0 bases at J, with 10 bases between the two ends. The germline V gene has CDR1 LNHDA and CDR2 SQIVND (reference sequence). The CDR3 region has the DNA TGTGCCAGTAAGAGAATGAGCTCTGGAAACACCATATATTTT. Residues: CASKRMSSGNTIYF.

In its sample, this clone was seen a few times. The rearrangement links TRBV11-3 to TRBJ2-7; TRBD1 matches 7 bases. V was clipped by 4 bases and J by 0 bases; unmatched bases: 6. Per germline, CDR1 SGHNT and CDR2 YENEEA. CDR3 size: 15 residues. CDR3 sequence reads: CASSSRGTDSYEQYF. The DNA of the CDR3 is TGTGCCAGCAGCTCAAGAGGGACAGACTCCTACGAGCAGTACTTC.

This clone was observed a single time. The genes are TRBV4-3 and TRBJ2-3; 11 nucleotides line up with TRBD2. The CDR3 loop spans 15 amino acids. Germline V gene lookup returns CDR1 LGHNA and CDR2 YSLEER. J was trimmed by 6 bases and V by 3 bases; bases with no gene match: 5. In nucleotides, the CDR3 is TGCGCCAGCAGCCAGACTAGCGGGATTGGGGATACGCAGTATTTT. Protein product: CASSQTSGIGDTQYF.

Points on this clone: Different DNA sequences within this sample yield the same CDR3. V gene TRBV6-5 combines with J gene TRBJ2-5, with D possibly being TRBD1 or TRBD2 (5 bases each). The germline gives CDR1 MNHEY, CDR2 SVGAGI. The CDR3 covers 12 residues. The V end was cut by 6 bases, the J end by 4 bases, with 9 bases between. Here the CDR3 reads CASRQRGETQYF. The CDR3 region has the DNA TGTGCCAGCAGACAGAGGGGAGAGACCCAGTACTTC.

The gene calls are TRBV7-3 and TRBJ2-2, with D tentatively TRBD1 or TRBD2 (7 bases each). From germline, CDR1 is SGHTA and CDR2 FQGTGA. V was trimmed by 3 bases and J by 5 bases, leaving 16 bases between them. The CDR3 is 16 amino acids. In nucleotides, the CDR3 is TGTGCCAGCAGCTTCTCGGGCCAGGGGGGGACCGGGGAGCTGTTTTTT. This encodes CASSFSGQGGTGELFF.

The chain couples TRBV10-3 to TRBJ2-1; 8 nucleotides match TRBD1. V gave up 4 bases and J gave up 5 bases; unmatched junction bases: 4. The germline V gene encodes CDR1 ENHRY and CDR2 SYGVKD. The CDR3 is 14 amino acids. CDR3 in DNA: TGTGCCATCAGTGGACAGGGGATGAACAATGAGCAGTTCTTC. Its translation: CAISGQGMNNEQFF.

The chain joins TRBV19 to TRBJ1-1; D is perhaps TRBD1 (6 bases). This CDR3 has 12 amino acids. The ends were cut back, 9 bases at V and 3 bases at J, with 11 bases in the middle. CDR1 is LNHDA, CDR2 SQIVND, per germline (reference sequence). The CDR3 is CASRTGYTEAFF. In DNA form, the CDR3 reads TGTGCCAGCCGAACAGGGTACACTGAAGCTTTCTTT. The full variable domain, completed using reference TRBV19 and TRBJ1-1, is DGGITQSPKYLFRKEGQNVTLSCEQNLNHDAMYWYRQDPGQGLRLIYYSQIVNDFQKGDIAEGYSVSREKKESFPLTVTSAQKNPTAFYLCASRTGYTEAFFGQGTRLTVV.

This clone was recorded a few times. CDR3 DNA: TGTGCCAGCAGGCGGAACCAGGGGGATAACTATGGCTACACCTTC. This sequence encodes CASRRNQGDNYGYTF. This rearrangement joins TRBV2 to TRBJ1-2; 7 bases align to TRBD1. V dropped 6 bases and J dropped 1; count of bases not matched to a gene: 8. The germline CDR1 and CDR2 sequences are SNHLY and FYNNEI. This CDR3 contains 15 residues.

The chain employs TRBV7-8 and TRBJ1-2; 10 bases agree with TRBD1. Trimming at V came to 1 base and at J to 3 bases, leaving 14 bases not matched to a gene. CDR1 is SGHVS, CDR2 FQNEAQ, per germline. The CDR3 is 19 amino acids. CDR3 nucleotide sequence: TGTGCCAGCAGCTTAGGTGGGGAGGGACAGGGGCATTTATACTATGGCTACACCTTC. Residues: CASSLGGEGQGHLYYGYTF.